The 31 T cell receptor beta chains presented below share a single source sample, sequenced in a study of T-cell reconstitution after alpha-beta-depleted transplantation in children. The library targeted TCRbeta and was prepared with unique molecular identifiers. TCRdb redid the calling of the PCR reads with MiXCR, one entry per CDR3 protein. The sample gives over 200,000 distinct CDR3 sequences, roughly 11% of which show up once; about 28% is in the top ten. Sequences were derived from PBMCs, sampled before TCRalphabeta/CD19-depleted stem cell transplant. The receptor set was obtained from a child under two years old with acute myeloid leukemia, due to receive a stem cell transplant.

This clonotype was counted many times. The genes are TRBV27 and TRBJ2-7; TRBD2 agrees at 13 bases. Per the germline V gene, CDR1 is MNHEY and CDR2 is SMNVEV (reference sequence). The CDR3 is 13 amino acids. The junction had 0 bases not matched to a gene; V was cut back by 6 bases and J by 4 bases. The CDR3 nucleotides read TGTGCCAGCAGACTAGCGGGAGGGTACGAGCAGTACTTC. Translated, it gives CASRLAGGYEQYF.

This clonotype was seen many times. This rearrangement joins TRBV7-9 to TRBJ1-1, with D tentatively TRBD1 (6 bases). The germline gives CDR1 SEHNR, CDR2 FQNEAQ (reference sequence). The V end lost 5 bases, the J end lost 9 bases, and 19 bases lay between the germline ends. The CDR3 is 14 amino acids. In nucleotides, the CDR3 is TGTGCCAGCAGCCCCTGGGGGCAGGCGTTGAAAGCTTTCTTT. Encoded protein: CASSPWGQALKAFF.

This clonotype appeared many times. CDR3 DNA sequence: TGTGCCAGCAGCTTAAGGGGACCGAGGGAATCACCCCTCCACTTT. Protein sequence: CASSLRGPRESPLHF. V is TRBV7-2 and J is TRBJ1-6, with a weak D call TRBD1 (5 bases). In germline, CDR1 is SGHTA, CDR2 FQGNSA. The V and J ends lost 2 bases and 10 bases respectively, with 15 bases between them. There are 15 residues in the CDR3.

This clonotype came up many times. The chain employs TRBV28 and TRBJ2-1, with 8 bases that match TRBD1. V shed 4 bases and J 3 bases; nucleotides not matched to a gene: 2. This CDR3 region has 14 residues. Germline CDR1 MDHEN, CDR2 SYDVKM. CDR3 nucleotide sequence: TGTGCCAGCAGTTCCGGACAGGGCTACAATGAGCAGTTCTTC. Translation gives CASSSGQGYNEQFF.

This clonotype was seen only a few times. This chain uses TRBV11-2 with TRBJ2-3; D is unresolved. There are 14 residues in the CDR3. The V end was cut by 0 bases, the J end by 4 bases, with 8 bases between. The V gene's germline CDR1 is SGHAT and CDR2 FQNNGV. The CDR3 sequence is CASSLDPGPDTQYF. For the CDR3, the DNA is TGTGCCAGCAGCTTAGACCCCGGTCCAGATACGCAGTATTTT.

On this clonotype itself: A much more abundant neighbour one base away suggests this may be a read error. This chain links TRBV5-1 with TRBJ2-7, with 9 nucleotides matching TRBD1. Germline assignment: CDR1 SGHRS and CDR2 YFSETQ. The CDR3 has 15 residues. The CDR3 protein is CASSPGQGSSYEQCF. DNA for the CDR3: TGCGCCAGCAGCCCCGGACAGGGGAGCTCCTACGAGCAGTGCTTC.

The table lists this clonotype with many counts. The chain employs TRBV7-8 and TRBJ1-2, with 9 bases identical to TRBD1. The CDR3 spans 14 residues. The germline CDR1 and CDR2 sequences are SGHVS and FQNEAQ. V was clipped by 4 bases and J by 6 bases; unmatched bases: 6. This CDR3 is CASSSRDRVDGYTF. The CDR3 DNA follows: TGTGCCAGCAGCTCCCGGGACAGGGTCGATGGCTACACCTTC.

This clonotype was seen ten or more times. V and J are TRBV6-4 and TRBJ1-3; tentatively, D is TRBD1 (6 bases). Germline CDR1 is MRHNA and CDR2 is SNTAGT. V gave up 7 bases and J gave up 2 bases, with 12 bases separating them. This CDR3 spans 14 amino acids. The CDR3 loop reads CASKRGQAGNTIYF. As DNA, the CDR3 is TGTGCCAGCAAGCGGGGGCAGGCTGGAAACACCATATATTTT.

This clonotype was seen at least ten times. The gene calls are TRBV24-1 and TRBJ2-3, with D maybe TRBD2 (6 bases). CDR3 length equals 13 residues. The germline CDR1 and CDR2 sequences are KGHDR and SFDVKD. V lost 10 bases, J lost 6 bases, and 16 bases lay in between. The CDR3 region is CATRGYEEDTQYF. For the CDR3, the DNA is TGTGCCACTCGGGGGTACGAGGAGGATACGCAGTATTTT.

This clonotype was counted at least ten times. The J gene is TRBJ1-5, the V gene TRBV20-1; maybe TRBD1 (6 bases). The CDR3 has 16 residues. The V gene's germline CDR1 is DFQATT and CDR2 SNEGSKA (reference sequence). Deletions cut 0 bases from V and 6 bases from J, with 18 bases between. CDR3 nucleotide sequence: TGCAGTGCTAGAGATCACACCGGGGGCCCAAGTCAGCCCCAGCATTTT. Translation: CSARDHTGGPSQPQHF.

This clonotype was counted at least ten times. The gene calls are TRBV20-1 and TRBJ2-1; TRBD2 matches 13 bases. The J segment lost 1 base and the V segment lost 6 bases, leaving 6 bases of the junction unmatched. Germline loops: CDR1 DFQATT, CDR2 SNEGSKA (reference sequence). The CDR3 contains 16 residues. The CDR3 bases are TGCAGTGCACAGGGACTAGCGGGAATTTCCTACAATGAGCAGTTCTTC. It specifies CSAQGLAGISYNEQFF.

This clonotype has at least ten counts. This chain connects TRBV12-3 or TRBV12-4 to TRBJ2-7, with 12 bases lining up with TRBD2. The trim removed 1 base at V and 1 base at J, leaving 8 bases unmatched. The CDR3 contains 18 residues. The CDR3 DNA follows: TGTGCCAGCAGTTTAGGGGCTAGCGGGAGGGCCTTATCCTACGAGCAGTACTTC. It specifies CASSLGASGRALSYEQYF.

This clonotype was seen repeatedly, ten times or more. This rearrangement joins TRBV7-3 to TRBJ1-6; 9 bases agree with TRBD1. Germline CDR1 is SGHTA and CDR2 is FQGTGA. The length of the CDR3 is 14 residues. The junction had 6 bases not matched to a gene; V was cut back by 5 bases and J by 10 bases. CDR3 nucleotides: TGTGCCAGCAGCCCGACAGGGGGTCAATCACCCCTCCACTTT. This codes for CASSPTGGQSPLHF.

In the case of this clonotype: A much larger clone is a single base away; this may be a read error. The V call is TRBV7-2, the J call TRBJ2-3; D might be TRBD1 (5 bases). CDR1 is SGHTA and CDR2 is FQGNSA in the germline V gene. The CDR3 sequence is 14 residues long. Trimming took 4 bases from V and 2 from J, leaving 10 bases between them. CDR3 loop: CASSWGINTDTQYF. The CDR3 DNA is TGTGCCAGCAGCTGGGGCATAAACACAGATACGCAGTATTTT.

This clonotype was recorded many times. The V call is TRBV9, the J call TRBJ1-6; TRBD1 might be the D (5 bases). Germline values: CDR1 SGDLS, CDR2 YYNGEE. The length of the CDR3 is 17 residues. The germline V and J ends were trimmed by 0 bases and 0 bases, with 10 bases remaining between them. CDR3 DNA: TGTGCCAGCAGCGTAGCGGCAGGGAGCTCCTATAATTCACCCCTCCACTTT. Protein sequence: CASSVAAGSSYNSPLHF.

This clonotype was detected many times. V and J are TRBV20-1 and TRBJ2-3; D not certain. The CDR3 covers 11 residues. The V and J ends lost 3 bases and 4 bases respectively, with 5 bases between them. Germline lookup yields CDR1 DFQATT and CDR2 SNEGSKA (reference sequence). The CDR3 DNA reads TGCAGTGCTAGGGATCCAGATACGCAGTATTTT. It codes for CSARDPDTQYF.

This clonotype was seen ten or more times. J is TRBJ1-6 and V is TRBV12-3 or TRBV12-4; D is unclear. This CDR3 is built from 16 residues. Trimming stripped 0 bases from V and 8 bases from J, with 14 bases between. The CDR3 spells CASSLALGSLYSPLHF. CDR3 bases: TGTGCCAGCAGTTTAGCGCTGGGCAGCTTATATTCACCCCTCCACTTT.

Ten or more counts support this clonotype. This chain connects TRBV5-1 to TRBJ1-2, with a weak D call TRBD1 (5 bases). Deletions cut 4 bases from V and 2 bases from J, with 12 bases between. The germline CDR1 and CDR2 sequences are SGHRS and YFSETQ. CDR3 length equals 14 residues. CDR3: CASSLPRGNYGYTF. CDR3 bases: TGCGCCAGCAGCCTCCCCCGGGGGAACTATGGCTACACCTTC.

There are many counts of this clonotype. This chain links TRBV10-3 with TRBJ2-7, with D unresolved. Trimming pared 6 bases from V and 6 bases from J, leaving 21 bases between. Germline CDR1 ENHRY, CDR2 SYGVKD. The CDR3 runs 15 residues. The CDR3 DNA reads TGTGCCATCAGCAATTCTGGGAAGTCAGCCGGCGAGCAGTACTTC. Translated, it gives CAISNSGKSAGEQYF.

This clonotype was counted at least ten times. This chain joins TRBV5-1 and TRBJ1-1; D uncertain. V gave up 3 bases and J gave up 0 bases, with 12 bases separating them. This CDR3 comprises 15 residues. Looked up from germline, CDR1 is SGHRS and CDR2 is YFSETQ. Written as DNA, the CDR3 is TGCGCCAGCAGCTCGTTATACGGGGTGAACACTGAAGCTTTCTTT. Translation: CASSSLYGVNTEAFF.

V and J are TRBV20-1 and TRBJ2-2, with 8 bases that match TRBD1. V shed 5 bases, J shed 11 bases, and the junction held 13 bases outside the gene matches. The length of the CDR3 is 14 residues. Germline V gene lookup returns CDR1 DFQATT and CDR2 SNEGSKA (reference sequence). CDR3 sequence: CSAPDRASSGELFF. The CDR3 DNA follows: TGCAGTGCTCCGGACAGGGCGAGCAGCGGCGAGCTGTTTTTT.

This clonotype was recorded at least ten times. The chain uses TRBV5-1 and TRBJ2-5, with 7 bases that match TRBD2. J lost 7 bases, V lost 0 bases, and 6 bases had no gene match. Germline loops: CDR1 SGHRS, CDR2 YFSETQ. CDR3 length: 14 residues. The CDR3 DNA reads TGCGCCAGCAGCTTGGGGACTAGTGAGGGGACCCAGTACTTC. Its translation is CASSLGTSEGTQYF.

Of note for this clonotype: A read error may account for a junction end that differs from germline. V and J are TRBV9 and TRBJ2-1; D ambiguous. CDR3 size: 15 residues. CDR1 and CDR2 from the germline V gene are SGDLS and YYNGEE. This chain's CDR3 is CASCVVPAPWDEQFF. In DNA, the CDR3 is TGTGCCAGCTGCGTAGTGCCAGCACCCTGGGATGAGCAGTTCTTC.

Remarks on this clonotype: Just one base apart from a much larger clone, this may be a read error. The chain links TRBV20-1 to TRBJ2-3; D is ambiguous. V lost 7 bases to trimming and J lost 0 bases, with 17 bases between them. This CDR3 is 15 amino acids long. CDR1 is DFQATT, CDR2 SNEGSKA, per germline (reference sequence). The CDR3 DNA is TGCAGTGGGAACCCTAGGGTGGGGAGCACAGATACGCAGTATTTT. It yields the protein CSGNPRVGSTDTQYF.

This chain joins TRBV10-1 and TRBJ2-7, with D hard to call. Deletions cut 6 bases from V and 0 bases from J, with 12 bases between. The CDR3 loop spans 14 amino acids. Per germline, CDR1 WNHNN and CDR2 SYGVQD (reference sequence). The CDR3 loop is CASSGGRGSYEQYF. In nucleotides, the CDR3 is TGCGCCAGCAGCGGCGGTCGTGGCTCCTACGAGCAGTACTTC.

The sample holds many counts of this clonotype. The V and J genes are TRBV27 and TRBJ1-1; TRBD1 matches at 10 bases. The V and J ends lost 5 bases and 4 bases, in that order; junction bases with no gene match: 7. CDR3 length equals 15 residues. Germline V gene data show CDR1 as MNHEY and CDR2 as SMNVEV (reference sequence). This CDR3 is CASSPRQGAVTEAFF. The DNA for the CDR3 is TGTGCCAGCAGTCCCCGACAGGGGGCGGTCACTGAAGCTTTCTTT.

This clonotype was seen at least ten times. The chain is built from TRBV20-1 and TRBJ2-1, with a weak D call TRBD2 (6 bases). Germline CDR1 is DFQATT and CDR2 is SNEGSKA (reference sequence). V was trimmed by 1 base and J by 4 bases, leaving 11 bases between them. The CDR3 loop spans 14 amino acids. In DNA, the CDR3 is TGCAGTGCTAGAGCCACGACTAGTTACAATGAGCAGTTCTTC. It codes for CSARATTSYNEQFF.

A remark on this clonotype: This may be a read error: a much more frequent sequence differs by one nucleotide. The chain carries TRBV7-9 and TRBJ2-4; D gene ambiguous. The CDR3 covers 10 residues. Per germline, CDR1 SEHNR and CDR2 FQNEAQ (reference sequence). The chain's CDR3 is CSSSSNIQYF. The CDR3 DNA follows: TGTTCCAGCAGCTCTAACATTCAGTACTTC.

This clonotype was observed many times. This rearrangement joins TRBV20-1 to TRBJ2-5; TRBD1 might be the D (6 bases). Trimming pared 5 bases from V and 1 base from J, leaving 8 bases between. Germline V gene sequence: CDR1 DFQATT, CDR2 SNEGSKA (reference sequence). This CDR3 spans 12 amino acids. The CDR3 is CSADRSQETQYF. The CDR3 DNA sequence: TGCAGTGCTGACAGGAGCCAAGAGACCCAGTACTTC.

This clonotype was recorded many times. This sequence joins TRBV9 and TRBJ2-1; 10 bases align to TRBD2. In germline, CDR1 is SGDLS, CDR2 YYNGEE. V shed 1 base and J 2 bases; nucleotides not matched to a gene: 0. The CDR3 totals 15 residues. The CDR3 DNA sequence: TGTGCCAGCAGCGTACTAGCGGGAGCCTACAATGAGCAGTTCTTC. Encoded protein: CASSVLAGAYNEQFF.

This clonotype was seen repeatedly, ten times or more. The V call is TRBV20-1, the J call TRBJ2-5; maybe TRBD1 (7 bases). Germline CDR1 is DFQATT and CDR2 is SNEGSKA (reference sequence). V was clipped by 6 bases and J by 5 bases, with 16 bases between them. The CDR3 is made up of 13 amino acids. The DNA of the CDR3 is TGCAGTGCAGCCAGGGGGGACGTGGAGACCCAGTACTTC. Its translation is CSAARGDVETQYF.